The 32 T cell receptor beta chains below come from one sample, sequenced in a study of blood T cell repertoires in COVID-19. Generated by immunoSEQ multiplex PCR, the TCRdb table keeps only in-frame clones and is missing some. Found here are a few hundred thousand clones, around nine tenths of them singletons; the top ten hold less than 2%. Sequencing used PBMCs or T cells enriched from blood (not recorded which). The receptor set was obtained from a woman in her 40s who had recovered from COVID-19.

There are a few counts of this clone. V and J are TRBV5-1 and TRBJ2-2; TRBD1 aligns across 8 bases. Trimming at V came to 2 bases and at J to 2 bases, leaving 5 bases not matched to a gene. CDR1 and CDR2 (germline): SGHRS, YFSETQ. The CDR3 contains 16 residues. The CDR3 region is CASSLNGQGNTGELFF. CDR3 sequence (DNA): TGCGCCAGCAGCTTAAATGGACAGGGTAACACCGGGGAGCTGTTTTTT.

The chain combines TRBV10-2 with TRBJ2-2; 10 bases are shared with TRBD2. V was pared by 7 bases and J by 6 bases, with 8 bases of the junction left unmatched. CDR1 is WSHSY, CDR2 SAAADI, per germline. This CDR3 has 15 residues. The CDR3 bases are TGCGCCAGCATCCCAGCGGGAGGGCGCGCCGGGGAGCTGTTTTTT. This codes for CASIPAGGRAGELFF.

The J gene is TRBJ1-1, the V gene TRBV29-1; maybe TRBD1 (6 bases). Germline-derived CDR1 and CDR2 are SQVTM and ANQGSEA. V shed 4 bases and J shed 2 bases, with 11 bases lying between them. There are 13 residues in the CDR3. The CDR3 DNA sequence: TGCAGCGTTGCCGAACAGGGAAACACTGAAGCTTTCTTT. As protein: CSVAEQGNTEAFF.

V usage is TRBV20-1 and J usage is TRBJ2-1; maybe TRBD2 (5 bases). Trimming cost V 5 bases and J 6 bases, with 14 bases left between them. Germline CDR1 DFQATT, CDR2 SNEGSKA (reference sequence). The CDR3 runs to 13 residues. The CDR3 reads CSAGGLAPNEQFF. The CDR3, as DNA: TGCAGTGCTGGTGGGCTAGCACCCAATGAGCAGTTCTTC.

The chain uses TRBV4-3 and TRBJ2-7; 9 bases are shared with TRBD1. Germline CDR1 LGHNA, CDR2 YSLEER. V gave up 4 bases and J gave up 6 bases; unmatched junction bases: 10. The CDR3 length is 15 residues. The CDR3 DNA reads as TGCGCCAGCAGCCGAACCCCGGGACAGGGAACCGAGCAGTACTTC. Translation gives CASSRTPGQGTEQYF.

The chain couples TRBV10-1 to TRBJ2-1; D is possibly TRBD2 (6 bases). Trimming shortened V by 0 bases and J by 12 bases, and 15 bases separated the two germline ends. Per germline, CDR1 WNHNN and CDR2 SYGVQD (reference sequence). The CDR3 covers 14 residues. The CDR3 spells CASSESGLSVGQFF. CDR3 DNA: TGCGCCAGCAGTGAGTCGGGACTCTCCGTTGGGCAGTTCTTC.

The rearrangement uses TRBV11-2 and TRBJ2-3; 10 bases match TRBD2. V was clipped by 5 bases and J by 2 bases; unmatched bases: 16. The CDR3 length is 19 residues. Germline lookup yields CDR1 SGHAT and CDR2 FQNNGV. CDR3 sequence reads: CASSRRGTGLADTTDTQYF. The CDR3 bases are TGTGCCAGCAGCCGTAGGGGGACCGGACTAGCGGATACCACAGATACGCAGTATTTT.

For the CDR3, the DNA is TGTGCCAGCTTAAATAAGGGGGCCCGTCAGCCCCAGCATTTT. Translated: CASLNKGARQPQHF. The chain combines TRBV19 with TRBJ1-5; 7 bases agree with TRBD1. The CDR3 consists of 14 residues. V lost 9 bases and J lost 6; bases outside the gene matches: 11. The germline CDR1 and CDR2 sequences are LNHDA and SQIVND (reference sequence).

The CDR3 reads CASKGLAGAEGELFF. DNA of the CDR3: TGTGCCAGCAAAGGACTAGCGGGGGCGGAAGGGGAGCTGTTTTTT. The chain combines TRBV2 with TRBJ2-2; 13 bases align to TRBD2. J was trimmed by 8 bases and V by 7 bases; bases with no gene match: 7. Germline V gives CDR1 SNHLY, CDR2 FYNNEI. The CDR3 runs to 15 residues.

This clone was detected once. The chain combines TRBV7-2 with TRBJ1-5, with D hard to call. CDR1 is SGHTA, CDR2 FQGNSA, per germline. This CDR3 is 14 amino acids long. Trimming removed 1 base from V and 9 bases from J, with 13 bases in between. This chain's CDR3 is CASSLDLGQVPQHF. CDR3 coding DNA: TGTGCCAGCAGCTTAGATCTCGGCCAGGTGCCCCAGCATTTT.

The V gene is TRBV7-9, the J gene TRBJ1-1; 7 bases agree with TRBD1. V shed 6 bases and J 4 bases; nucleotides not matched to a gene: 5. This CDR3 has 13 amino acids. CDR1 is SEHNR and CDR2 is FQNEAQ in the germline V gene (reference sequence). As DNA, the CDR3 is TGTGCCAGCAGTCCCACAGGGGTCACTGAAGCTTTCTTT. Amino acid sequence: CASSPTGVTEAFF.

The chain links TRBV4-3 to TRBJ2-7, with D unresolved. V lost 4 bases and J lost 4, with 14 bases in between. The CDR3 totals 14 residues. Germline V CDR1 and CDR2: LGHNA, YSLEER. CDR3: CASSPSPTGYEQYF. In DNA, the CDR3 is TGCGCCAGCAGCCCCAGCCCCACGGGTTACGAGCAGTACTTC.

This clone was seen once. The V gene is TRBV5-6, the J gene TRBJ2-1; no clear D. Germline V gene data show CDR1 as SGHDT and CDR2 as YYEEEE. Trimming cost V 4 bases and J 9 bases, with 14 bases left between them. This CDR3 spans 13 amino acids. CDR3 DNA sequence: TGTGCCAGCAGCGGCCTCCTTGAAACTGAGCAGTTCTTC. Translation gives CASSGLLETEQFF.

This sequence joins TRBV25-1 and TRBJ2-3; 11 nucleotides line up with TRBD2. In germline, CDR1 is MGHDK, CDR2 SYGVNS. The CDR3 has 16 residues. The trim removed 6 bases at V and 4 bases at J, leaving 9 bases unmatched. The CDR3 nucleotides read TGTGCCAGCAGGGCAGGTAGCGGGAGGGGCGCAGATACGCAGTATTTT. Protein sequence: CASRAGSGRGADTQYF.

J is TRBJ1-6 and V is TRBV13; D possibly corresponds to TRBD1 (6 bases). Between the trimmed V and J ends, which lost 4 bases and 7 bases, there was a span of 8 bases. The CDR3 covers 13 residues. CDR1 is PRHDT and CDR2 is FYEKMQ in the germline V gene (reference sequence). CDR3 sequence reads: CASSSTGNSPLHF. CDR3 sequence (DNA): TGTGCCAGCAGCTCCACAGGGAATTCACCCCTCCACTTT.

This clone was seen only once. The gene calls are TRBV7-2 and TRBJ2-5; D ambiguous. Germline V gives CDR1 SGHTA, CDR2 FQGNSA. The CDR3 is 15 residues long. V was pared by 3 bases and J by 5 bases, with 16 bases between. The CDR3, as DNA: TGTGCCAGCAGCTTCCAGTCGGGTGATATGGAGACCCAGTACTTC. Translating gives CASSFQSGDMETQYF.

This chain links TRBV5-4 with TRBJ2-5, with D tentatively TRBD2 (6 bases). Germline V CDR1 and CDR2: SGHNT, YYREEE (reference sequence). The V and J ends lost 3 bases and 5 bases respectively, with 8 bases between them. The CDR3 loop spans 12 amino acids. This CDR3 is CASSWGRETQYF. The CDR3 nucleotides are TGTGCCAGCAGCTGGGGGAGGGAGACCCAGTACTTC.

This CDR3 is CASSLEETGANYGYTF. For the CDR3, the DNA is TGTGCCAGCAGCTTGGAAGAGACAGGGGCTAACTATGGCTACACCTTC. The genes are TRBV5-6 and TRBJ1-2, with 8 bases lining up with TRBD1. Losses at the gene ends were 0 bases for V and 0 bases for J; bases not matched to a gene: 4. Germline V gene lookup returns CDR1 SGHDT and CDR2 YYEEEE. CDR3 length equals 16 residues.

The chain joins TRBV5-1 to TRBJ1-3; 8 bases line up with TRBD1. V trimming: 4 bases; J trimming: 2 bases; junction bases outside the gene matches: 5. Germline V gene data show CDR1 as SGHRS and CDR2 as YFSETQ. CDR3 size: 15 residues. The DNA of the CDR3 is TGCGCCAGCAGCCCTAGACAGGGGACTGGAAACACCATATATTTT. Protein sequence: CASSPRQGTGNTIYF.

V and J are TRBV18 and TRBJ2-7; tentative D call: TRBD2 (5 bases). The germline gives CDR1 KGHSH, CDR2 LQKENI. This CDR3 region has 13 residues. V lost 8 bases to trimming and J lost 5 bases, with 16 bases between them. CDR3 amino acids: CASLDAGVHEQYF. As DNA, the CDR3 is TGTGCCAGCCTGGATGCCGGGGTCCACGAGCAGTACTTC.

The chain carries TRBV7-2 and TRBJ1-5; D is undetermined. Germline-derived CDR1 and CDR2 are SGHTA and FQGNSA. CDR3 length equals 14 residues. Deletions cut 5 bases from V and 0 bases from J, with 8 bases between. The CDR3 coding sequence is TGTGCCAGCAGCCCCGAGGGTAGCAATCAGCCCCAGCATTTT. It yields the protein CASSPEGSNQPQHF. Full variable domain (remainder filled in from reference TRBV7-2 and TRBJ1-5): GAGVSQSPSNKVTEKGKDVELRCDPISGHTALYWYRQSLGQGLEFLIYFQGNSAPDKSGLPSDRFSAERTGGSVSTLTIQRTQQEDSAVYLCASSPEGSNQPQHFGDGTRLSIL.

The genes are TRBV24-1 and TRBJ1-2, with TRBD1 matching over 9 bases. Germline values: CDR1 KGHDR, CDR2 SFDVKD. The CDR3 runs to 17 residues. Trimming removed 3 bases from V and 3 bases from J; junction bases left unmatched: 10. In nucleotides, the CDR3 is TGTGCCACCAGTGATGCCATTCCGGGACAGGGATACTATGGCTACACCTTC. Amino acid sequence: CATSDAIPGQGYYGYTF.

The V call is TRBV9, the J call TRBJ2-5; TRBD1 matches at 8 bases. Germline CDR1 is SGDLS and CDR2 is YYNGEE. V dropped 3 bases and J dropped 5; count of bases not matched to a gene: 9. This CDR3 contains 15 residues. CDR3 in amino acids: CASSARGPAGETQYF. The CDR3 region has the DNA TGTGCCAGCAGCGCCAGGGGGCCGGCGGGTGAGACCCAGTACTTC.

Only one count was recorded for this clone. CDR3 nucleotides: TGTGCCAGCAGCACAGGGGGGGTTGGGATCAATCAGCCCCAGCATTTT. Translated, it gives CASSTGGVGINQPQHF. The chain joins TRBV5-5 to TRBJ1-5; 8 nucleotides agree with TRBD1. The germline V gene has CDR1 SGHKS and CDR2 YYEKEE (reference sequence). V shed 4 bases, J shed 3 bases, and the junction held 9 bases outside the gene matches. CDR3 length: 16 amino acids.

V usage is TRBV2 and J usage is TRBJ1-3; a weak D match, TRBD1 (5 bases). This CDR3 region has 16 residues. Trimming shortened V by 6 bases and J by 0 bases, and 15 bases separated the two germline ends. Per germline, CDR1 SNHLY and CDR2 FYNNEI. Here the CDR3 reads CASRTTAGLSGNTIYF. In DNA form, the CDR3 reads TGTGCCAGCAGGACTACAGCGGGACTCTCTGGAAACACCATATATTTT.

V is TRBV6-5 and J is TRBJ2-1; 8 positions match TRBD1. With V trimmed by 4 bases and J by 1 base, 3 bases remained unmatched. Germline V CDR1 and CDR2: MNHEY, SVGAGI. The CDR3 sequence is 15 residues long. The CDR3 protein is CASSSTGASYNEQFF. The CDR3 region has the DNA TGTGCCAGCAGTTCGACAGGGGCGTCCTACAATGAGCAGTTCTTC.

The genes are TRBV6-2 or TRBV6-3 and TRBJ1-2; TRBD1 matches 7 bases. The CDR3 extends over 14 amino acids. The V and J ends lost 0 bases and 4 bases, in that order; junction bases with no gene match: 2. Germline V lookup: CDR1 MNHEY, CDR2 SVGEGT. The CDR3 reads CASSYSTGTYGYTF. DNA for the CDR3: TGTGCCAGCAGTTACTCGACAGGGACCTATGGCTACACCTTC.

This rearrangement joins TRBV4-2 to TRBJ1-2; TRBD1 might be the D (5 bases). CDR1 and CDR2 from the germline V gene are LGHNA and YNFKEQ. V was cut by 5 bases and J by 7 bases, with 23 bases left in between. The CDR3 consists of 16 residues. The CDR3 is CASSVPGGARVSGYTF. The CDR3 DNA reads as TGTGCCAGCAGCGTACCTGGTGGGGCCAGGGTGTCTGGCTACACCTTC.

The chain carries TRBV12-3 or TRBV12-4 and TRBJ1-1; D not certain. Trimming took 3 bases from V and 4 from J, leaving 9 bases between them. The CDR3 is 13 amino acids. The CDR3 region is CASSLWHGTEAFF. In nucleotides, the CDR3 is TGTGCCAGCAGTTTGTGGCATGGCACTGAAGCTTTCTTT.

The chain couples TRBV14 to TRBJ2-5; tentatively, D is TRBD2 (6 bases). The CDR3 contains 14 residues. Germline lookup yields CDR1 SGHDN and CDR2 FVKESK. Trimming shortened V by 3 bases and J by 3 bases, and 11 bases separated the two germline ends. The CDR3 loop is CASSHLGGEETQYF. The CDR3 nucleotides read TGTGCCAGCAGCCACCTCGGAGGGGAAGAGACCCAGTACTTC.

V gene TRBV27 combines with J gene TRBJ1-6; possibly TRBD1 for D (5 bases). Germline V gene data show CDR1 as MNHEY and CDR2 as SMNVEV (reference sequence). This CDR3 is built from 14 residues. The germline V and J ends were trimmed by 6 bases and 6 bases, with 12 bases remaining between them. The CDR3 DNA is TGTGCCAGCAGCAGGGAGGGATTTAATTCACCCCTCCACTTT. Translating it yields CASSREGFNSPLHF.

The chain recombines TRBV7-9 with TRBJ2-5; 10 positions match TRBD2. Germline V gives CDR1 SEHNR, CDR2 FQNEAQ (reference sequence). This CDR3 has 14 amino acids. J lost 5 bases, V lost 4 bases, and 4 bases had no gene match. The CDR3 bases are TGTGCCAGCAGCTCTCCACTAGCGGGGGAGACCCAGTACTTC. Its translation: CASSSPLAGETQYF.